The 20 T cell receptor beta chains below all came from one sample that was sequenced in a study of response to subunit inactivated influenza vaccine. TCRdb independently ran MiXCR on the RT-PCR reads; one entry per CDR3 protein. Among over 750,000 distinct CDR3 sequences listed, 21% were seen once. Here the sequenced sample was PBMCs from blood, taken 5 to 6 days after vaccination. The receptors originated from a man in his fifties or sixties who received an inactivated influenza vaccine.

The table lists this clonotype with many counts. CDR3 bases: TGCAGTGCTAGAGGTACAGGGGTACGCAATCAGCCCCAGCATTTT. Protein product: CSARGTGVRNQPQHF. This chain connects TRBV20-1 to TRBJ1-5, with TRBD1 matching 7 bases. CDR1 and CDR2 (germline): DFQATT, SNEGSKA (reference sequence). This CDR3 is 15 amino acids long. With 1 base clipped from V and 2 bases from J, the junction kept 5 bases outside the gene matches.

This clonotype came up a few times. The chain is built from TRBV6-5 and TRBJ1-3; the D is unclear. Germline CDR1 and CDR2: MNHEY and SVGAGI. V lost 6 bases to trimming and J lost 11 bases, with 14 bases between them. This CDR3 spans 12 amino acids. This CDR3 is CASSQTRGPIYF. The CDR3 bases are TGTGCCAGCAGCCAGACCCGTGGCCCCATATATTTT.

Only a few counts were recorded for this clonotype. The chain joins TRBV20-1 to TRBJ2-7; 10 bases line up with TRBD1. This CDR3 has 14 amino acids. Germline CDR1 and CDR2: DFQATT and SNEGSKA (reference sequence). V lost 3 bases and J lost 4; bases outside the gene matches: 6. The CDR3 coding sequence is TGCAGTGCTAGCGAATGGGACAGGGGATACGAGCAGTACTTC. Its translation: CSASEWDRGYEQYF.

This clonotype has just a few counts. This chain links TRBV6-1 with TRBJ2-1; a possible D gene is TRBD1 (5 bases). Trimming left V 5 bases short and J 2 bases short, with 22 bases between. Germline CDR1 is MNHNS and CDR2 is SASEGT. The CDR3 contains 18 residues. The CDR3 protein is CASSQGLRGGHPYNEQFF. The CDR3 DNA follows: TGTGCCAGCAGTCAAGGGCTTAGGGGTGGTCATCCCTACAATGAGCAGTTCTTC.

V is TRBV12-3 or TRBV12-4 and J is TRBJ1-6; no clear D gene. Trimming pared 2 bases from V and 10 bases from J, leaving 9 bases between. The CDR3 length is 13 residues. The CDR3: CASSLTLGSPLHF. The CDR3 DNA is TGTGCCAGCAGTTTAACCTTGGGGTCACCCCTCCACTTT.

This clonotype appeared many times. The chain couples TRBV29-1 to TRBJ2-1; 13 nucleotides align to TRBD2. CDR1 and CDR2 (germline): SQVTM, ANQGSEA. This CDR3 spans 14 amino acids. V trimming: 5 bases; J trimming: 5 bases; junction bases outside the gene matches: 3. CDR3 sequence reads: CSVFGLAGDNEQFF. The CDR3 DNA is TGCAGCGTTTTCGGACTAGCGGGGGACAATGAGCAGTTCTTC.

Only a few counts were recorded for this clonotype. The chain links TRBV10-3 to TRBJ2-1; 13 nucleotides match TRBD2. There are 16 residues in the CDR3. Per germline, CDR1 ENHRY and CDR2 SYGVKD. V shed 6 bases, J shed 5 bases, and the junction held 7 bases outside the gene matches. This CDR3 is CAISPSGTSGNNEQFF. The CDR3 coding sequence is TGTGCCATCAGCCCGTCCGGGACTAGCGGGAACAATGAGCAGTTCTTC.

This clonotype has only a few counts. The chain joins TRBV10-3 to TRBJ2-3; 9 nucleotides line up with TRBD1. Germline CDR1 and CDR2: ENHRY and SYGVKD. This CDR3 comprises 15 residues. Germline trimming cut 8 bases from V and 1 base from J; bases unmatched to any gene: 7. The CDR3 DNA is TGTGCCATCGGGGGGACAGGGCGAGGCACAGATACGCAGTATTTT. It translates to CAIGGTGRGTDTQYF.

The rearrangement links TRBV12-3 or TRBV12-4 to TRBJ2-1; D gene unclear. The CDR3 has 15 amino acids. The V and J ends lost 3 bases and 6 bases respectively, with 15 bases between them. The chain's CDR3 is CASSLVARKPNEQFF. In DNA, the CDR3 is TGTGCCAGCAGTTTGGTTGCACGGAAGCCCAATGAGCAGTTCTTC.

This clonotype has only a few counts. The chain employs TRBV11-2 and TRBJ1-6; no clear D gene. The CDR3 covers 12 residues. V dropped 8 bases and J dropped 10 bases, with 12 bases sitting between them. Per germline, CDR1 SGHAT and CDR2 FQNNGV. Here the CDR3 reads CASRILGSPLHF. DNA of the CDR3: TGTGCCAGCCGCATACTCGGCTCACCCCTCCACTTT. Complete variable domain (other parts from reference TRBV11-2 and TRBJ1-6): EAGVAQSPRYKIIEKRQSVAFWCNPISGHATLYWYQQILGQGPKLLIQFQNNGVVDDSQLPKDRFSAERLKGVDSTLKIQPAKLEDSAVYLCASRILGSPLHFGNGTRLTVT.

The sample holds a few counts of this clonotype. In DNA, the CDR3 is TGTGCCAGCAGTTTCACCGGACTAAACGAGCAGTACTTC. Translating it yields CASSFTGLNEQYF. The chain couples TRBV28 to TRBJ2-7, with a tentative D call TRBD2 (6 bases). V gave up 3 bases and J gave up 5 bases, with 11 bases separating them. The germline gives CDR1 MDHEN, CDR2 SYDVKM. The CDR3 contains 13 residues. Drawing the rest from reference TRBV28 and TRBJ2-7, the complete variable domain is DVKVTQSSRYLVKRTGEKVFLECVQDMDHENMFWYRQDPGLGLRLIYFSYDVKMKEKGDIPEGYSVSREKKERFSLILESASTNQTSMYLCASSFTGLNEQYFGPGTRLTVT.

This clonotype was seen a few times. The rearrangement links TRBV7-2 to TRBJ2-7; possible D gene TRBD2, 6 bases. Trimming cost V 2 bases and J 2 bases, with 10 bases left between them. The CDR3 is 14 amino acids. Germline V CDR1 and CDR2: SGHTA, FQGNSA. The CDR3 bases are TGTGCCAGCAGCTTAAAGGCTAGCGCCTACGAGCAGTACTTC. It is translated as CASSLKASAYEQYF.

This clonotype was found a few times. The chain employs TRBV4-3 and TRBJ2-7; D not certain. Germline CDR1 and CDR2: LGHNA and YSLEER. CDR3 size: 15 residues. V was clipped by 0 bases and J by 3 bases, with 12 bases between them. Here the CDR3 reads CASSQDSIASYEQYF. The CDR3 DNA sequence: TGCGCCAGCAGCCAAGATAGCATCGCTAGCTACGAGCAGTACTTC.

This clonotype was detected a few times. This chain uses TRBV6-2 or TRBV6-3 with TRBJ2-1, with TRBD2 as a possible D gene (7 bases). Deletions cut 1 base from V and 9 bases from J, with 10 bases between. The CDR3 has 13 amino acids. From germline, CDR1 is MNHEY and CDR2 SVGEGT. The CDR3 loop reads CASSYLGGREQFF. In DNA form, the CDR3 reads TGTGCCAGCAGTTACTTGGGGGGGCGTGAGCAGTTCTTC.

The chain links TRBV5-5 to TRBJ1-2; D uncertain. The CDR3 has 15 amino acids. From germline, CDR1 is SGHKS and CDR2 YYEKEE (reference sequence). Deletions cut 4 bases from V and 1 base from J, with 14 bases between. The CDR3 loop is CASSPRHLHNYGYTF. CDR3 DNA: TGTGCCAGCAGCCCCAGACACTTACATAACTATGGCTACACCTTC.

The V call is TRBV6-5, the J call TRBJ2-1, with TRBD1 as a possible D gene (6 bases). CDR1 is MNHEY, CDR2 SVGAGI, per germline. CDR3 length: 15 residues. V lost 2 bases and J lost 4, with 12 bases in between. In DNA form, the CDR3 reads TGTGCCAGCAGTTACAGGCAGGGGCCTTACAATGAGCAGTTCTTC. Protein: CASSYRQGPYNEQFF.

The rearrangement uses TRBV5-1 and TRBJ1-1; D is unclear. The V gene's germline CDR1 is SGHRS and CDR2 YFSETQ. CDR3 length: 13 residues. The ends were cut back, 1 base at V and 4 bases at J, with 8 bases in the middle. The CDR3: CASSLMDSTEAFF. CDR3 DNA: TGCGCCAGCAGCTTGATGGATTCCACTGAAGCTTTCTTT. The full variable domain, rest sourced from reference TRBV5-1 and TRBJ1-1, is KAGVTQTPRYLIKTRGQQVTLSCSPISGHRSVSWYQQTPGQGLQFLFEYFSETQRNKGNFPGRFSGRQFSNSRSEMNVSTLELGDSALYLCASSLMDSTEAFFGQGTRLTVV.

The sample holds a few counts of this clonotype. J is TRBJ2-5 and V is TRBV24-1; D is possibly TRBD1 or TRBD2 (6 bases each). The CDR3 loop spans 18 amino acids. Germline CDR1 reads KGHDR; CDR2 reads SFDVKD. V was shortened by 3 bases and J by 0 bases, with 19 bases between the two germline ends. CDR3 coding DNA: TGTGCCACCAGTGATATCACGGGGGCTAGCGAGTACCAAGAGACCCAGTACTTC. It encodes CATSDITGASEYQETQYF.

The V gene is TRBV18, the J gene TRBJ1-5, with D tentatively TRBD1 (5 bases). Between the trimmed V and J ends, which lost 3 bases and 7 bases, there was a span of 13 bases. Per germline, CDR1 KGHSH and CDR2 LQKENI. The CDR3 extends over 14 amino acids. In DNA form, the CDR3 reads TGTGCCAGCTCACCTGAGCCAAGGGGCCAGCCCCAGCATTTT. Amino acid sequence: CASSPEPRGQPQHF.

CDR3 DNA sequence: TGTGCCAGCAGTTTCCGCGGGGGACCACACACAGATACGCAGTATTTT. This gives the protein CASSFRGGPHTDTQYF. The chain has TRBV12-3 or TRBV12-4 and TRBJ2-3, with 7 bases fitting TRBD2. The V segment lost 3 bases and the J segment 2 bases; nucleotides outside the gene matches: 8. The length of the CDR3 is 16 residues.